The 26 T cell receptor beta chains in this list originate from one sample, sequenced in a study of OX40 agonist ivuxolimab in advanced cancers. The data were produced by immunoSEQ multiplex PCR, yet TCRdb's version contains in-frame clones alone and is incomplete. The table shows tens of thousands of clones, with roughly 90% occurring only once. The sample consisted of CD4+ or CD8+ T cells sorted from blood, taken in a trial of the OX40 agonist ivuxolimab. The receptors shown here come from an adult with an advanced solid tumor such as melanoma, head and neck, liver or kidney cancer.

The rearrangement joins TRBV28 to TRBJ2-2; weak D call: TRBD2 (7 bases). Trimming shortened V by 7 bases and J by 7 bases, and 13 bases separated the two germline ends. From germline, CDR1 is MDHEN and CDR2 SYDVKM. The length of the CDR3 is 13 residues. The CDR3 DNA reads as TGTGCCAGCACGGGGGGCGTTGACGGGGAGCTGTTTTTT. Amino acid sequence: CASTGGVDGELFF.

V gene TRBV25-1 combines with J gene TRBJ2-2, with D uncertain. The germline V and J ends were trimmed by 4 bases and 4 bases, with 10 bases remaining between them. The germline V gene encodes CDR1 MGHDK and CDR2 SYGVNS. The CDR3 runs 14 residues. The DNA of the CDR3 is TGTGCCAGCAGTGGCTTGGGGTTCACCGGGGAGCTGTTTTTT. This sequence encodes CASSGLGFTGELFF.

This sequence joins TRBV28 and TRBJ1-2, with TRBD1 as a possible D gene (5 bases). V was cut by 4 bases and J by 0 bases, with 12 bases left in between. From germline, CDR1 is MDHEN and CDR2 SYDVKM. The CDR3 totals 15 residues. This chain's CDR3 is CASSSQGRANYGYTF. The CDR3 DNA reads TGTGCCAGCAGTTCCCAGGGTAGGGCTAACTATGGCTACACCTTC.

V usage is TRBV15 and J usage is TRBJ1-1; possible D gene TRBD1, 6 bases. Germline lookup yields CDR1 LNHNV and CDR2 YYDKDF (reference sequence). This CDR3 is built from 15 residues. The V gene lost 0 bases and the J gene lost 5 bases, with 13 bases spanning the gap. CDR3 sequence reads: CATSRDENRATEAFF. The CDR3 DNA sequence: TGTGCCACCAGCAGAGATGAGAACAGGGCAACTGAAGCTTTCTTT.

The chain is built from TRBV19 and TRBJ1-1, with TRBD1 matching 8 bases. The CDR3 sequence is 13 residues long. Trimming at V came to 6 bases and at J to 5 bases, leaving 5 bases not matched to a gene. Germline V gives CDR1 LNHDA, CDR2 SQIVND (reference sequence). CDR3 bases: TGTGCCAGTAGGACAGGGGTGTATACTGAAGCTTTCTTT. Protein product: CASRTGVYTEAFF.

V usage is TRBV6-6 and J usage is TRBJ2-7; D remains unclear. Trimming stripped 0 bases from V and 2 bases from J, with 8 bases between. The CDR3 is made up of 14 amino acids. The V gene's germline CDR1 is MNHNY and CDR2 SVGAGI (reference sequence). DNA for the CDR3: TGTGCCAGCAGTTACTCGGGCAAGCCCTACGAGCAGTACTTC. This translates into CASSYSGKPYEQYF.

The chain carries TRBV7-2 and TRBJ1-5; 7 bases line up with TRBD1. CDR1 is SGHTA, CDR2 FQGNSA, per germline. V lost 2 bases and J lost 7; bases outside the gene matches: 8. The CDR3 is 15 residues long. The CDR3 sequence: CASSLRGQVGQPQHF. The CDR3 DNA reads as TGTGCCAGCAGCTTACGAGGACAGGTGGGGCAGCCCCAGCATTTT.

The rearrangement joins TRBV28 to TRBJ1-5, with TRBD1 matching 8 bases. With 5 bases clipped from V and 4 bases from J, the junction kept 10 bases outside the gene matches. This CDR3 region has 16 residues. Germline loops: CDR1 MDHEN, CDR2 SYDVKM. The CDR3 here is CASSDRTGSGNQPQHF. The DNA for the CDR3 is TGTGCCAGCAGTGATCGGACAGGGTCGGGGAATCAGCCCCAGCATTTT.

J is TRBJ2-1 and V is TRBV27; 7 bases fit TRBD1. V lost 7 bases to trimming and J lost 0 bases; unmatched junction nucleotides: 18. CDR1 MNHEY and CDR2 SMNVEV come from the germline V gene (reference sequence). This CDR3 comprises 19 residues. The CDR3 protein is CASTTRSDRLGSSYNEQFF. The CDR3 DNA reads TGTGCCAGCACCACCAGATCGGACAGGTTAGGATCCTCCTACAATGAGCAGTTCTTC.

V gene TRBV28 combines with J gene TRBJ1-1, with D tentatively TRBD1 (6 bases). CDR1 and CDR2 from the germline V gene are MDHEN and SYDVKM. The CDR3 is 15 residues long. V dropped 2 bases and J dropped 2 bases, with 12 bases sitting between them. The CDR3 sequence is CASSLRGPSNTEAFF. CDR3 bases: TGTGCCAGCAGTTTACGGGGGCCTTCAAACACTGAAGCTTTCTTT.

V gene TRBV29-1 combines with J gene TRBJ1-5, with no clear D. CDR3 size: 13 residues. V lost 4 bases and J lost 2, with 9 bases in between. Germline CDR1 SQVTM, CDR2 ANQGSEA. The CDR3 nucleotides read TGCAGCGTTGGTGAGAATGGCAATCAGCCCCAGCATTTT. It specifies CSVGENGNQPQHF.

The chain joins TRBV7-6 to TRBJ2-3; D ambiguous. V lost 4 bases, J lost 4 bases, and 9 bases lay in between. Per germline, CDR1 SGHVS and CDR2 FNYEAQ. The CDR3 covers 13 residues. This chain's CDR3 is CASSSPPADTQYF. CDR3 sequence (DNA): TGTGCCAGCAGCTCCCCCCCCGCAGATACGCAGTATTTT.

The rearrangement links TRBV18 to TRBJ2-5, with 9 bases that match TRBD2. The junction had 10 bases not matched to a gene; V was cut back by 3 bases and J by 5 bases. The CDR3 has 16 residues. Germline CDR1 and CDR2: KGHSH and LQKENI. CDR3: CASSPTSGGKGETQYF. In DNA form, the CDR3 reads TGTGCCAGCTCACCGACTAGCGGAGGGAAGGGGGAGACCCAGTACTTC.

The chain uses TRBV4-1 and TRBJ2-5; a possible D gene is TRBD1 (6 bases). The last part of the DNA fits TRBJ2-7 better; the J call may be wrong. This CDR3 is built from 18 residues. The germline CDR1 and CDR2 sequences are MGHRA and YSYEKL. CDR3 bases: TGCGCCAGCAGCCAAGGCCCCCTCGACAGGACCGTCTCCTACGAGCAGTACTTC. It translates to CASSQGPLDRTVSYEQYF.

V is TRBV28 and J is TRBJ1-2, with D possibly matching TRBD1 (6 bases). V shed 5 bases and J shed 8 bases, with 15 bases lying between them. Per germline, CDR1 MDHEN and CDR2 SYDVKM. This CDR3 is built from 13 residues. The CDR3: CASSPLGQLGYTF. CDR3 nucleotide sequence: TGTGCCAGCAGTCCCCTCGGACAGTTGGGCTACACCTTC.

This clone was counted only a few times. The CDR3 is CASSPPGLVKNIQYF. DNA for the CDR3: TGTGCCAGCAGCCCACCAGGGCTGGTCAAAAACATTCAGTACTTC. The rearrangement links TRBV7-9 to TRBJ2-4; tentatively, D is TRBD1 (5 bases). The CDR3 loop spans 15 amino acids. Germline values: CDR1 SEHNR, CDR2 FQNEAQ (reference sequence). V was trimmed by 5 bases and J by 3 bases, leaving 14 bases between them.

The chain couples TRBV9 to TRBJ2-1; D may correspond to TRBD1 or TRBD2 (5 bases each). There are 15 residues in the CDR3. The V end was cut by 0 bases, the J end by 7 bases, with 14 bases between. Per the germline V gene, CDR1 is SGDLS and CDR2 is YYNGEE. In nucleotides, the CDR3 is TGTGCCAGCAGCGTAGACCGGGACCCAAGGAATGAGCAGTTCTTC. Translation gives CASSVDRDPRNEQFF.

The chain links TRBV6-6 to TRBJ2-7; 9 nucleotides line up with TRBD2. Germline V lookup: CDR1 MNHNY, CDR2 SVGAGI (reference sequence). Unmatched junction bases numbered 7, after V lost 4 bases and J lost 3 bases. This CDR3 is built from 15 residues. The CDR3 sequence is CASSSPRLADYEQYF. The CDR3, as DNA: TGTGCCAGCAGTTCTCCCAGACTAGCGGACTACGAGCAGTACTTC.

In this sample, this clone turned up once. The chain couples TRBV28 to TRBJ1-5; possible D gene TRBD1, 6 bases. Trimming pared 4 bases from V and 3 bases from J, leaving 13 bases between. Germline loops: CDR1 MDHEN, CDR2 SYDVKM. CDR3 size: 15 residues. CDR3 coding DNA: TGTGCCAGCAGTTGGACGGGGGGGGCCAATCAGCCCCAGCATTTT. Translating it yields CASSWTGGANQPQHF.

By share of the sample, this clone is medium-sized. The CDR3 nucleotides are TGTGCCAGCAGCGTAATAGGGGACACCACTGTCTACGAGCAGTACTTC. Translation gives CASSVIGDTTVYEQYF. The J gene is TRBJ2-7, the V gene TRBV7-9, with D maybe TRBD1 (6 bases). The germline CDR1 and CDR2 sequences are SEHNR and FQNEAQ (reference sequence). Trimming left V 5 bases short and J 3 bases short, with 20 bases between. The CDR3 contains 16 residues.

The V and J genes are TRBV6-6 and TRBJ2-2; D ambiguous. Trimming pared 5 bases from V and 8 bases from J, leaving 9 bases between. Germline V lookup: CDR1 MNHNY, CDR2 SVGAGI (reference sequence). The CDR3 runs 12 residues. As DNA, the CDR3 is TGTGCCAGCAGTCCTGAAGGGGGGGAGCTGTTTTTT. Translating it yields CASSPEGGELFF.

V is TRBV7-3 and J is TRBJ1-1; D unclear. The CDR3 contains 13 residues. V lost 4 bases, J lost 1 base, and 7 bases lay in between. CDR1 is SGHTA and CDR2 is FQGTGA in the germline V gene. The CDR3 coding sequence is TGTGCCAGCAGCTCCGGGTCGAACACTGAAGCTTTCTTT. This gives the protein CASSSGSNTEAFF.

This clone appeared many times. V is TRBV27 and J is TRBJ2-7; 13 bases align to TRBD2. CDR1 MNHEY and CDR2 SMNVEV come from the germline V gene (reference sequence). The CDR3 has 18 amino acids. J lost 2 bases, V lost 6 bases, and 13 bases had no gene match. CDR3 sequence (DNA): TGTGCCAGCAGCCCGACGGGACTAGCGGGACAAGTGGCCTACGAGCAGTACTTC. Translated, it gives CASSPTGLAGQVAYEQYF.

In this sample, this clone turned up many times. The CDR3 protein is CASSLAAGSDTGELFF. The CDR3 DNA reads TGCGCCAGCAGCTTGGCAGCTGGGTCGGACACCGGGGAGCTGTTTTTT. The chain uses TRBV5-1 and TRBJ2-2; D uncertain. The CDR3 has 16 residues. V was shortened by 0 bases and J by 3 bases, with 12 bases between the two germline ends. Germline V gene lookup returns CDR1 SGHRS and CDR2 YFSETQ.

The chain recombines TRBV9 with TRBJ2-3; perhaps TRBD1 as D (5 bases). The germline V gene has CDR1 SGDLS and CDR2 YYNGEE. There are 14 residues in the CDR3. V was trimmed by 4 bases and J by 2 bases, leaving 11 bases between them. The DNA for the CDR3 is TGTGCCAGCAGCCCACAGGTACACACAGATACGCAGTATTTT. Protein sequence: CASSPQVHTDTQYF.

V gene TRBV9 combines with J gene TRBJ2-1, with TRBD2 identical over 13 bases. This CDR3 contains 16 residues. In germline, CDR1 is SGDLS, CDR2 YYNGEE. V lost 2 bases, J lost 7 bases, and 6 bases stayed unmatched. Written as DNA, the CDR3 is TGTGCCAGCAGCGTCGGACTAGCGGGAGTAGGAAATGAGCAGTTCTTC. This gives the protein CASSVGLAGVGNEQFF. The variable domain in full, completed from reference TRBV9 and TRBJ2-1, reads DSGVTQTPKHLITATGQRVTLRCSPRSGDLSVYWYQQSLDQGLQFLIQYYNGEERAKGNILERFSAQQFPDLHSELNLSSLELGDSALYFCASSVGLAGVGNEQFFGPGTRLTVL.